This T cell receptor beta chain was found in a study of cytomegalovirus exposure and HLA in healthy donors. Notes on the study in general: Most TCR beta V segments were productive about 90% or about 30% of the time in an earlier analysis.

As concerns this clone: What it recognizes is unknown.

Unrecorded immune exposure was likely among donors, who were nominally healthy when sampled. V was trimmed by 0 bases and J by 1 base, leaving 12 bases between them. CDR1 is LGHNA and CDR2 is YNFKEQ in the germline V gene. CDR3 length: 16 residues. 60 Vbeta and 13 Jbeta primers were used in PCR. Sequenced by immunoSEQ multiplex PCR; TCRdb stores in-frame clones only, minus some. The sample records fewer than 130,000 clones, around 70% being singletons. Material: PBMCs. The V call is TRBV4-2, the J call TRBJ1-1; D is possibly TRBD1 (6 bases). The TCR originated in a man aged 40-49 years in good health and CMV-seropositive. CDR3 loop: CASSQDIGGRNTEAFF. CDR3 DNA sequence: TGTGCCAGCAGCCAAGATATCGGGGGGCGGAACACTGAAGCTTTCTTT.